These 11 T cell receptor beta chains were all obtained from the same sample, sequenced in a study of blood T cell repertoires in COVID-19 (dated by TCRdb to the early 2020s). Libraries came from the immunoSEQ multiplex PCR assay. The table was pulled from immuneACCESS by TCRdb, which kept in-frame rearrangements only. Such tables lose some clones; where checked, under half of the loss comes from unresolved V genes, and the rest has no known cause. The sample profile shows a few hundred thousand clones; approximately 86% of them were found once. The top ten clonotypes cover about 9.8% of the sample. The material sequenced was peripheral blood. The receptors originated from a man aged 18 to 35 with active or convalescent COVID-19.

The chain uses TRBV7-9 and TRBJ2-2; 11 bases align to TRBD2. V was pared by 7 bases and J by 7 bases, with 8 bases of the junction left unmatched. Germline CDR1 SEHNR, CDR2 FQNEAQ (reference sequence). The CDR3 sequence is 15 residues long. The CDR3 loop is CASIISGLAGGELFF. Here the CDR3 DNA reads TGTGCCAGCATCATCAGCGGACTAGCGGGCGGGGAGCTGTTTTTT.

The chain has TRBV7-5 and TRBJ1-1. TRBV7-5 corresponds to a pseudogene. This CDR3 is built from 15 residues. The CDR3 reads CARSGSGVWDTEAFF. The CDR3, as DNA: TGTGCCAGAAGCGGATCGGGGGTCTGGGACACTGAAGCTTTCTTT.

The genes are TRBV5-6 and TRBJ1-1, with D unresolved. V gave up 2 bases and J gave up 10 bases, with 15 bases separating them. There are 13 residues in the CDR3. Germline CDR1 reads SGHDT; CDR2 reads YYEEEE. The DNA of the CDR3 is TGTGCCAGCAGCTTTTCCCCCTCTTGGAGAGCTTTCTTT. Its translation is CASSFSPSWRAFF.

This chain joins TRBV19 and TRBJ1-4; the D is unclear. CDR1 LNHDA and CDR2 SQIVND come from the germline V gene (reference sequence). V dropped 3 bases and J dropped 8 bases, with 10 bases sitting between them. The CDR3 is made up of 13 amino acids. The CDR3 is CASSIALTEKLFF. DNA for the CDR3: TGTGCCAGTAGTATCGCCCTGACAGAAAAACTGTTTTTT.

This clone was counted a single time. The rearrangement joins TRBV5-6 to TRBJ1-2; D is perhaps TRBD1 (5 bases). The germline V gene encodes CDR1 SGHDT and CDR2 YYEEEE. The CDR3 extends over 13 amino acids. Trimming pared 3 bases from V and 8 bases from J, leaving 14 bases between. In DNA form, the CDR3 reads TGTGCCAGCAGCTGGGCCAGGGCGGGGGGCTACACCTTC. Protein: CASSWARAGGYTF.

In this sample, this clone turned up a few times. The chain is built from TRBV2 and TRBJ1-5, with TRBD1 as a possible D gene (5 bases). This CDR3 is 15 amino acids long. The ends were cut back, 7 bases at V and 3 bases at J, with 16 bases in the middle. Germline CDR1 reads SNHLY; CDR2 reads FYNNEI. The CDR3 bases are TGTGCCAGCAACGGGCAGGGCGGAGCCAATCAGCCCCAGCATTTT. It encodes CASNGQGGANQPQHF. The whole variable domain, remainder taken from reference TRBV2 and TRBJ1-5, is EPEVTQTPSHQVTQMGQEVILRCVPISNHLYFYWYRQILGQKVEFLVSFYNNEISEKSEIFDDQFSVERPDGSNFTLKIRSTKLEDSAMYFCASNGQGGANQPQHFGDGTRLSIL.

The chain carries TRBV7-6 and TRBJ1-2; the D gene is possibly TRBD1 (5 bases). Trimming stripped 1 base from V and 7 bases from J, with 10 bases between. Per germline, CDR1 SGHVS and CDR2 FNYEAQ. This CDR3 contains 13 residues. Here the CDR3 reads CASSLVGEGGYTF. In DNA form, the CDR3 reads TGTGCCAGCAGCTTAGTGGGGGAGGGTGGCTACACCTTC.

This clone has a handful of counts. CDR3 nucleotide sequence: TGTGCCTCCGAACCCGGCGGACAATTTCCTAGCACAGATACGCAGTATTTT. The encoded protein is CASEPGGQFPSTDTQYF. The chain combines TRBV30 with TRBJ2-3, with D possibly TRBD1 on 5 matching bases. The V gene's germline CDR1 is GTSNPN and CDR2 SVGIG (reference sequence). The CDR3 is made up of 17 amino acids. V shed 7 bases and J shed 0 bases, with 23 bases lying between them.

The genes are TRBV6-6 and TRBJ1-1; tentatively, D is TRBD1 (5 bases). The V gene's germline CDR1 is MNHNY and CDR2 SVGAGI (reference sequence). Deletions cut 3 bases from V and 2 bases from J, with 16 bases between. The CDR3 is 16 amino acids. The CDR3 region has the DNA TGTGCCAGCAGTTATGGCAGGGCGGTGGTCAACACTGAAGCTTTCTTT. It specifies CASSYGRAVVNTEAFF.

This clone was recorded once. The chain combines TRBV21-1 with TRBJ2-1; no DNA check was done on the table's D call, TRBD2. TRBV21-1 is marked as a pseudogene. This CDR3 is 16 amino acids long. This CDR3 reads CASTGLAGEAYNEQFF. The CDR3, as DNA: TGTGCCAGCACCGGACTAGCGGGGGAAGCCTACAATGAGCAGTTCTTC.

This sequence joins TRBV6-4 and TRBJ2-3; 9 bases fit TRBD2. The CDR3 has 15 residues. J was trimmed by 2 bases and V by 0 bases; bases with no gene match: 0. Germline assignment: CDR1 MRHNA and CDR2 SNTAGT. This CDR3 is CASSDSGLATDTQYF. The CDR3 region has the DNA TGTGCCAGCAGTGACTCGGGACTAGCCACAGATACGCAGTATTTT.